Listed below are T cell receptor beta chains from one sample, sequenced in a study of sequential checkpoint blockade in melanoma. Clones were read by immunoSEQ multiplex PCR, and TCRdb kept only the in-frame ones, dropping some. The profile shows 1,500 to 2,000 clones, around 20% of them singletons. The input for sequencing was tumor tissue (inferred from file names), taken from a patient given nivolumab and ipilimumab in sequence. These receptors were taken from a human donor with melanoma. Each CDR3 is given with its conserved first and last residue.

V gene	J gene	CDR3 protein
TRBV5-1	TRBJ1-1	CASSLGPGGYTEAFF
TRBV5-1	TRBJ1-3	CASSLETGGNTIYF
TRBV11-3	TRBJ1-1	CASSPMTGNTEAFF
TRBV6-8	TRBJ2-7	CASSSGSGTLTYEQYF
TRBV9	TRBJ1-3	CASSGRGVGNTIYF
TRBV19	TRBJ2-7	CASSPAGTGDYEQYF
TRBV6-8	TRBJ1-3	CASSYDSSSGNTIYF
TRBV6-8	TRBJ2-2	CASSYPSGGGKAGELFF
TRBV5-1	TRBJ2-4	CASSQTELAKNIQYF
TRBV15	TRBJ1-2	CATSRHTRTGGDGYTF
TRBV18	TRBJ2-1	CASSPPFGGGDKSYNEQFF
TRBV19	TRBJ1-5	CASRSNENQPQHF
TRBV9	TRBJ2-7	CASSPRIDAYEQYF
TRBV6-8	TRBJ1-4	CASGRQSNEKLFF
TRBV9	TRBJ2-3	CASSGETATLHLTDTQYF
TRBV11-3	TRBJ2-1	CASSLTGTGSSNEQFF
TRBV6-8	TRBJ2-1	CASSYVLTRGTYNEQFF
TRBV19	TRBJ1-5	CASSIGGQGPQHF
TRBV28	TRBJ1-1	CASSRIGPTAYTEAFF
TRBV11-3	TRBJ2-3	CASSRTTSGHTDTQYF
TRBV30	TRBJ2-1	CAWSSWGATEQFF
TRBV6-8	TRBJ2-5	CASREPGLAGLQETQYF
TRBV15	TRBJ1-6	CATSRDPGMGRSPLHF
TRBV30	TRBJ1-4	CAWSLRGEKLFF
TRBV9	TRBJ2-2	CASSNPGLAGGGELFF
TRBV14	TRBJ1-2	CASSQGGVGNYGYTF
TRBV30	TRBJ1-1	CAWSPANTEAFF
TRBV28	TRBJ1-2	CASKPGHPRFGYTF
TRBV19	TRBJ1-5	CASSIEGFQPQHF
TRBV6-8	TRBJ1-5	CASRPGTLLGNQPQHF
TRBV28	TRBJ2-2	CASSLSQGGAGELFF
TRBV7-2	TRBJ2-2	CASSLADPGELFF
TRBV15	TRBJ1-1	CATSRGDSLEYTEAFF
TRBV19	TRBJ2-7	CASSLGPTYEQYF
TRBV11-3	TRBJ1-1	CASSLWGQNTEAFF
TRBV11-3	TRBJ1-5	CASKEWDDNQPQHF
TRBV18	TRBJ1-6	CASSPLTRVGNSPLHF
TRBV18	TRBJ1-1	CASSLSTVNTEAFF
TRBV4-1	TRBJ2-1	CAVAGREYNEQFF
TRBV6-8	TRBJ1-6	CASSYSDLGSPLHF
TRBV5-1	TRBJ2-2	CASSDTGTNMELFF
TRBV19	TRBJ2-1	CASAIAGRGHEQFF
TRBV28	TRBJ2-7	CASRSSGQGIHEQYF
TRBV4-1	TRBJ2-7	CASSRLPGLAGIAYEQYF
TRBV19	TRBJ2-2	CASSFIRGLGNTGELFF
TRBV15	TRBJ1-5	CATSRDIPNQPQHF
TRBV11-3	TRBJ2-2	CASRFPQTEYTGELFF
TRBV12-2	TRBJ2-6	CAQQTGPSSGANVLTF
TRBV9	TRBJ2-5	CASSVRRGGPLGETQYF
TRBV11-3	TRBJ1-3	CASSFSLGGNTIYF
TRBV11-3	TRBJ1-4	CASSLRLQGRREKLFF
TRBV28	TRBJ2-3	CASSFDGGRADTQYF
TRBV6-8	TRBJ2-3	CASSRTSPGGSTDTQYF
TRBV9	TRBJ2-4	CASSGSASLAKNIQYF